This record covers a single T cell receptor (beta chain). No cognate antigen has been identified for it. Per-nucleotide qualities are absent, and no much larger clonotype sits a single base away. The data were taken from a study of cytomegalovirus exposure and HLA in healthy donors (dated by TCRdb to 2016 to 2017). About the investigation overall: In an earlier analysis of approximately 500 of the donors, 250 to 350 Gb of sequence data and 100 million or so unique TCR beta sequences from roughly 200 million T cells were reported. In a later genetic analysis, genome-wide SNP genotypes for about three fifths of the roughly 670 donors were used, and that subset was treated as a discovery cohort. The study aimed to test whether signatures of past pathogen exposure could be identified by cataloging public T cell receptors. All discovery cohort repertoires had been generated using a single sequencing platform. Because of strong linkage in the cohort, roughly 5 DR-DQ haplotypes were treated as single units for association and clustering. Typing coverage varied by locus: roughly 629-640 donors for A, B, C, DRB1 and DQB1; roughly 520 for DQA1; more than 600 for DPA1; about 450 for DPB1. Of the 300 to 500 genotyped donors, 75% to 85% were placed in the genetic ancestry cluster associated with self-reported Caucasian donors. Among some 400 genotyped donors of the cohort, an average of around 250,000 unique TCR beta nucleotide sequences was sequenced per donor, of which approximately 19% were non-productive. To predict cytomegalovirus infection status, the study combined high-throughput TCR immunosequencing, statistical association of individual TCRs with disease status, and machine learning. Rather than using new phenotypic data, the later analysis identified candidate immune exposures from TCR beta sequences and from how often those sequences occurred across donors. The study used immunosequencing to profile the T cell repertoires of approximately 650 subjects and linked those repertoires to cytomegalovirus serostatus. An earlier analysis of around 540 of the donors applied high-throughput TCR beta sequencing to assess whether each TCR beta V gene segment acted as functional or pseudogenic. Roughly 320 gigabases of sequencing data and about 92 million unique TCR sequences made up an early release that covered over 550 HLA-typed donors. In a later analysis, previously published TCR beta repertoires from 666 donors were re-analyzed and high-resolution HLA genotyping was added so that TCR occurrence patterns could be studied. HLA typing covered class I and class II loci at four-digit resolution. A separate validation cohort of approximately 120 different subjects was used in addition to the approximately 700-subject first cohort. Alongside the repertoire data, information on donor age, sex, ethnicity and CMV serostatus was compiled.

What the research found in general, with its limitations: In a later genetic analysis, a missense DCLRE1C variant was associated with V-gene and J-gene trimming of TCR beta chains, and the association was replicated in an independent cohort. For the cohort, immune exposure information was limited to CMV serostatus. The earlier analysis of 587 of the donors excluded approximately 17 rarely observed V segments, including chromosome 9 orphons, because counts were too low. In a later analysis, most CMV-associated TCR beta chains were found to appear HLA-restricted, with HLA associations seemingly driven largely by CMV exposure. HLA typing was unavailable for some donors at each locus, so association tests used only the typed subset. In a later analysis, more than 15,000 TCR beta sequences were associated with specific HLA alleles at a false discovery rate of 0.05. Most TCR sequences were seen in very few donors, while some public TCRs were found in many individuals. In a later analysis, several top co-occurrence clusters were reported to appear linked to parvovirus B19, influenza, CMV and Epstein-Barr virus. A further reported finding was that TCR beta sequences accurately predicted the HLA-A and HLA-B alleles for most subjects in the first cohort. Linkage disequilibrium might explain the correlated functional status among segregating V segments, but an unknown experimental factor could not be excluded. A later analysis found that HLA-associated TCR beta chains were more clonally expanded and had lower generation probabilities than equally common non-associated chains. Strong co-occurrence of HLA alleles, especially DR and DQ, made assigning TCR associations to individual alleles difficult. In vitro tests confirmed that three of the cytomegalovirus-associated TCR beta chains recognize cytomegalovirus antigens. Some IMGT-functional V segments, including TRBV6-2 and TRBV6-3, could not be told apart with the 87-base-pair reads, so those segments were excluded. The cohort was sequenced for TCR beta chains only, and without alpha or paired-chain data the features that could be detected were limited. In the study, about 150 TCR beta chains were listed as associated with cytomegalovirus. Presence/absence analyses assumed roughly uniform sequencing depth across donors, an assumption that may not hold. Cytomegalovirus status was reported to be diagnosed by the classifier with high specificity and sensitivity in both the original and validation cohorts. Compared with the approximately 720-donor mean, donors in an Asian-associated ancestry cluster had fewer N-insertions in productive TCRs, according to a later genetic analysis. A group of highly shared sequence variants was considered likely to be a technical artifact of the sequencing pipeline. Broadly in line with IMGT annotations, most TCR beta V segments showed up in productive rearrangements about 87% or about 30% of the time in an earlier analysis of approximately 600 of the donors. The authors suggested that the approach could potentially be extended to other disease states and immunological phenotypes. According to a later analysis, TCR association rates differed among HLA loci, with DRB1 alleles showing the most associated TCRs and HLA-C alleles showing the fewest.

The cohort comprised 666 healthy bone marrow donors. Cohort members were all nominally healthy when sampled, although unrecorded immune exposures were likely present. Of the 670 or so cohort members, 289 had a positive CMV serostatus and just over 350 had a negative one, while no CMV serostatus was recorded for the donor. A peripheral blood sample was collected from each donor, and TCR beta sequencing was performed on peripheral blood mononuclear cells. Genomic DNA extraction from the blood cell samples was performed with the Qiagen DNeasy Blood Extraction Kit. Libraries were constructed by the immunoSEQ multiplex PCR assay. For the multiplex PCR, a mixture combining 60 forward primers for TCR Vbeta segments and 13 reverse primers for TCR Jbeta segments was used. The CDR3 region of rearranged TCR beta genes was amplified from genomic DNA by a multiplex PCR assay. The amplified TCR beta libraries were sequenced on the Illumina HiSeq System as 87-base-pair reads. The source study handled its data this way. A later analysis counted tens of millions of unique TCR beta chains across the 550 to 800 repertoires, and approximately 11 million of these chains were shared by at least two donors. To remove PCR and sequencing errors, raw reads were error-corrected and collapsed into unique sequences using a nearest-neighbor algorithm that merged closely related sequences. V, D and J gene segments were assigned by aligning CDR3 sequences to IMGT reference sequences. For a sequence to be retained, a match of at least six nucleotides was required to both a V gene segment and a J gene segment. A rearrangement was called productive if the CDR3 had no stop codons and remained in frame with V and J, and every other rearrangement was called non-productive. Following IMGT convention, CDR3 was defined as the stretch from the second conserved V-encoded cysteine to the conserved J-encoded phenylalanine. The earlier analysis of some 540 of the donors excluded any sequence lacking an unambiguous match to a single V gene segment. In an earlier analysis of 587 of the donors, V segments were called functional above 56.7% productive rearrangements and were called segregating when the between-donor standard deviation exceeded 5%. A statistical classification framework was built for diagnosing cytomegalovirus status from the catalog of TCR beta chain sequences. A later analysis assigned V and J genes by comparing TCR nucleotide sequences with IMGT/GENE-DB human TR gene sequences. Using the TCRdist pipeline, a later analysis assigned CDR3 sequences along with most-parsimonious VDJ recombination scenarios. In a later analysis, each TCR beta chain was defined by its CDR3 amino acid sequence together with its V-gene family, and reads without a unique V-gene family were excluded. A later analysis removed 600 or so highly shared, low-generation-probability nucleotide sequences to deal with suspected cross-contamination and a sequencing artifact. In a later analysis, a clonal expansion index was calculated for each public chain from normalized within-repertoire ranks of inferred template counts. In a later analysis, generation probabilities were computed with a VDJ recombination model fitted to out-of-frame rearrangements, and the resulting probabilities were checked against IGoR. In a later analysis, hypergeometric tests were used to score TCR-TCR, TCR-HLA and TCR-CMV co-occurrence, with a repertoire-size bias correction applied to TCR pairs. A later analysis estimated false discovery rates by permuting HLA or CMV assignments 20 times. A later analysis grouped co-occurring TCRs with DBSCAN, adding TCRdist sequence similarity when clustering within HLA-allele-positive subsets. For co-occurrence clustering, repertoires with fewer than 30,000 or more than 120,000 public chains were excluded, along with five or six repertoires with anomalous nucleotide sharing. Here the immuneACCESS table is served through TCRdb, limited to in-frame sequences with V and J called. Missing clones are a known gap in these copies; in checked studies unresolved V genes cover under half, and the rest lacks a known reason. The D gene and trimming were derived from the DNA, and the V and J assignments and clone size from that table. Recorded for this sample are about 140,000 clones; 70% to 75% of them occurred a single time. Clones ranked in the top ten supply under 15% of the sample.

V is trimmed back by 0 bases and J by 4 bases, and the junction contains 6 bases that no gene match accounts for. The germline V gene (reference sequence) gives CDR1 as WNHNN and CDR2 as SYGVQD. Reading from cysteine to phenylalanine, the CDR3 counts 15 amino acids. Only the CDR3 part of the read is kept: 45 bases, read in frame from the first base. The chain is assembled from TRBV10-1 and TRBJ2-7, with 7 bases in between that match TRBD1. This TCR was sampled from a human donor in good health. Specimen: PBMCs. The CDR3 in this case is CASSESGGRVYEQYF. The nucleotide sequence reads TGCGCCAGCAGTGAGTCAGGGGGCAGGGTATACGAGCAGTACTTC.